This T cell receptor beta chain appears in the sequencing data of a study of beta chain features in type 1 diabetes. Study results and caveats: HLA effects on TCRB rearrangement stayed unresolved here. Diminished insertions and augmented deletions at VDJ junctions characterized type 1 diabetes patients.

J was trimmed by 5 bases and V by 4 bases; bases with no gene match: 5. CDR1 MNHEY and CDR2 SVGAGI come from the germline V gene. The CDR3 has 14 residues. Only a few counts were recorded for this clone. The target antigen is unknown. Of the isolated RNA, all was reverse transcribed, and so the sequenced material was expressed TCRB transcripts. The average read count of naive, central memory and regulatory T cell samples was some 3.8 million. TCRdb keeps only in-frame clones here, not all; method: immunoSEQ multiplex PCR. The sample has roughly 230,000 clones; over 8.5% are singletons. This rearrangement joins TRBV6-5 to TRBJ1-1; 9 bases fit TRBD1. Sequenced sample: naive CD4+ T cells from blood. This sequence was found in a young woman in good health. The DNA of the CDR3 is TGTGCCAGCAGTTGGCTGACAGGGGGGACTGAAGCTTTCTTT. It specifies CASSWLTGGTEAFF.